This is a list of T cell receptor beta chains from one sample in a study of blood T cell repertoires in COVID-19. Clones were read by immunoSEQ multiplex PCR, and TCRdb kept only the in-frame ones, dropping some. The repertoire consists of fewer than 200,000 clones, with about 86% occurring once and the leading ten covering about 9.6%. Sequencing used peripheral blood. All receptors come from a man aged 50-60 years with active or convalescent COVID-19. Both conserved end residues are part of each CDR3. Fields, in order: D gene, clone size, V gene, J gene, CDR3 length, CDR3 DNA, CDR3 protein. The D gene is left open where the match is weak. Clone size is not always given. Where it is, it says once, few, many or a class for expanded clones.

D: TRBD1; size: NA; V: TRBV5-6; J: TRBJ1-4; length: 15; DNA: TGTGCCAGCAGCTTGGGGGCAGGGGGTAATGAAAAACTGTTTTTT; CDR3: CASSLGAGGNEKLFF
D: TRBD1; size: NA; V: TRBV15; J: TRBJ1-2; length: 16; DNA: TGTGCCACCAGCAGATCGGGACAGACCACTAACTATGGCTACACCTTC; CDR3: CATSRSGQTTNYGYTF
D: TRBD2; size: NA; V: TRBV10-3; J: TRBJ2-3; length: 18; DNA: TGTGCCATCAGTGAACTAGCGGGGGGTTCTAATAGAGCAGATACGCAGTATTTT; CDR3: CAISELAGGSNRADTQYF
D: NA; size: NA; V: TRBV10-3; J: TRBJ2-2; length: 13; DNA: TGTGCCATCATAGCGGAGAACACCGGGGAGCTGTTTTTT; CDR3: CAIIAENTGELFF
D: NA; size: NA; V: TRBV23-1; J: TRBJ1-4; length: 13; DNA: TGCGCCAGCCTGGAGATTCCCACGGAAAAACTGTTTTTT; CDR3: CASLEIPTEKLFF
D: NA; size: NA; V: TRBV11-1; J: TRBJ1-3; length: 13; DNA: TGTGCCAGCAGCTTCGGGTTTGCAAACACCATATATTTT; CDR3: CASSFGFANTIYF
D: TRBD1; size: NA; V: TRBV28; J: TRBJ2-5; length: 15; DNA: TGTGCCAGCAGTTTACTGACAGGGGCCGAAGAGACCCAGTACTTC; CDR3: CASSLLTGAEETQYF
D: TRBD1; size: NA; V: TRBV9; J: TRBJ2-1; length: 16; DNA: TGTGCCAGCAGTCCAGGGTGGGGACAGTCCTACAATGAGCAGTTCTTC; CDR3: CASSPGWGQSYNEQFF
D: NA; size: NA; V: TRBV7-9; J: TRBJ1-1; length: 14; DNA: TGTGCCAGCAGCCCTCTGGGGCCTAACACTGAAGCTTTCTTT; CDR3: CASSPLGPNTEAFF
D: NA; size: NA; V: TRBV12-3/TRBV12-4; J: TRBJ1-6; length: 13; DNA: TGTGCCAGCAGCCAAGACCAGGGGTCACCCCTCCACTTT; CDR3: CASSQDQGSPLHF
D: TRBD1; size: NA; V: TRBV19; J: TRBJ1-5; length: 15; DNA: TGTGCCAGTAGTGCCGCCCGACAGGGGACTCAGCCCCAGCATTTT; CDR3: CASSAARQGTQPQHF
D: NA; size: few; V: TRBV5-4; J: TRBJ2-7; length: 12; DNA: TGTGCCAGCAGCTCCCAGGGTTACGAGCAGTACTTC; CDR3: CASSSQGYEQYF
D: TRBD1; size: NA; V: TRBV27; J: TRBJ2-1; length: 16; DNA: TGTGCCAGCAGTTCACCCGGGACAGGGGAATACAATGAGCAGTTCTTC; CDR3: CASSSPGTGEYNEQFF
D: NA; size: NA; V: TRBV5-6; J: TRBJ2-5; length: 13; DNA: TGTGCCAGCAGCAGAGGTCACCAAGAGACCCAGTACTTC; CDR3: CASSRGHQETQYF
D: NA; size: NA; V: TRBV6-1; J: TRBJ1-1; length: 16; DNA: TGTGCCAGCAGTGACCCCGGACAGTTAATGAACACTGAAGCTTTCTTT; CDR3: CASSDPGQLMNTEAFF
D: NA; size: once; V: TRBV21-1; J: TRBJ1-4; length: 16; DNA: TGTGCCAGCAGTATAAAGGAGGAGGGGGCCCGGGAAAAACTGTTTTTT; CDR3: CASSIKEEGAREKLFF
D: NA; size: NA; V: TRBV5-1; J: TRBJ2-5; length: 14; DNA: TGCGCCAGCAGCTCCGGGACAAAAAAAGAGACCCAGTACTTC; CDR3: CASSSGTKKETQYF
D: NA; size: once; V: TRBV24-1; J: TRBJ2-2; length: 16; DNA: TGTGCCACCAGTGATTTGAGGGGATCGAACACCGGGGAGCTGTTTTTT; CDR3: CATSDLRGSNTGELFF
D: TRBD1; size: NA; V: TRBV2; J: TRBJ1-1; length: 14; DNA: TGTGCCAGCAACACCGGGACAGTCAACACTGAAGCTTTCTTT; CDR3: CASNTGTVNTEAFF
D: NA; size: NA; V: TRBV6-1; J: TRBJ2-1; length: 14; DNA: TGTGCCAGCGGTGAGGGCTTCTCCTACAATGAGCAGTTCTTC; CDR3: CASGEGFSYNEQFF
D: NA; size: NA; V: TRBV30; J: TRBJ1-2; length: 13; DNA: TGTGCCTGGACGGCGGGCGCCGGGGGTGGCTACACCTTC; CDR3: CAWTAGAGGGYTF
D: NA; size: NA; V: TRBV7-2; J: TRBJ1-5; length: 13; DNA: TGTGCCAGCAGCTTAGCTGAGGGTCAGCCCCAGCATTTT; CDR3: CASSLAEGQPQHF
D: TRBD2; size: NA; V: TRBV7-3; J: TRBJ2-7; length: 14; DNA: TGTGCCAGCAGCTTAGCGGGGGGGTCCTACGAGCAGTACTTC; CDR3: CASSLAGGSYEQYF
D: NA; size: NA; V: TRBV7-9; J: TRBJ1-5; length: 16; DNA: TGTGCCAGCAGCTTAACCACAGGGTCAGAGAAGCAGCCCCAGCATTTT; CDR3: CASSLTTGSEKQPQHF
D: TRBD1; size: NA; V: TRBV28; J: TRBJ1-1; length: 15; DNA: TGTGCCAGCTCCCTTTTATTGACAGGGGAGACTGAAGCTTTCTTT; CDR3: CASSLLLTGETEAFF
D: NA; size: NA; V: TRBV6-5; J: TRBJ2-4; length: 14; DNA: TGTGCCAGCAGCCCCGGACTTTTAAGGGACATTCAGTACTTC; CDR3: CASSPGLLRDIQYF
D: NA; size: NA; V: TRBV4-1; J: TRBJ1-3; length: 16; DNA: TGCGCCAGCAGCCAAGATTACAGAGACATGGGAAACACCATATATTTT; CDR3: CASSQDYRDMGNTIYF
D: TRBD2; size: once; V: TRBV7-6; J: TRBJ2-2; length: 19; DNA: TGTGCCAGCAGCTTAGAGACTAGCGGGGGACAACCGAACACCGGGGAGCTGTTTTTT; CDR3: CASSLETSGGQPNTGELFF
D: NA; size: NA; V: TRBV12-3/TRBV12-4; J: TRBJ1-1; length: 11; DNA: TGTGCCATCCGAGGAAGGAATGAAGCTTTCTTT; CDR3: CAIRGRNEAFF
D: TRBD1; size: NA; V: TRBV28; J: TRBJ2-3; length: 16; DNA: TGTGCCAGCAGTTCTAGGGACAGGGGTAGCACAGATACGCAGTATTTT; CDR3: CASSSRDRGSTDTQYF
D: NA; size: once; V: TRBV5-1; J: TRBJ2-5; length: 15; DNA: TGCGCCAGCAGCCCGGGCCGGACTAACCAAGAGACCCAGTACTTC; CDR3: CASSPGRTNQETQYF
D: NA; size: few; V: TRBV7-9; J: TRBJ2-3; length: 17; DNA: TGTGCCAGCAGCTTAGACCCAGCGACCACTAGCACAGATACGCAGTATTTT; CDR3: CASSLDPATTSTDTQYF
D: TRBD1; size: NA; V: TRBV4-1; J: TRBJ1-4; length: 15; DNA: TGCGCCAGCAGCCAAAGGACAGGGTTTAATGAAAAACTGTTTTTT; CDR3: CASSQRTGFNEKLFF
D: TRBD2; size: NA; V: TRBV5-4; J: TRBJ2-3; length: 16; DNA: TGTGCCAGCAGCTTGGAGGGGCTAGCGGGAGCAGATACGCAGTATTTT; CDR3: CASSLEGLAGADTQYF
D: TRBD1; size: NA; V: TRBV19; J: TRBJ1-5; length: 15; DNA: TGTGCCAGTAGTACCCGACAGGGGATGGGTCAGCCCCAGCATTTT; CDR3: CASSTRQGMGQPQHF
D: NA; size: NA; V: TRBV7-2; J: TRBJ1-4; length: 15; DNA: TGTGCCAGCAGCTACCCGGGGAAGCCTAATGAAAAACTGTTTTTT; CDR3: CASSYPGKPNEKLFF
D: TRBD1; size: NA; V: TRBV5-5; J: TRBJ2-7; length: 16; DNA: TGTGCCAGCAGCATTGCCTGGGACAGGGGCTTATACGAGCAGTACTTC; CDR3: CASSIAWDRGLYEQYF
D: TRBD1; size: NA; V: TRBV6-4; J: TRBJ1-6; length: 15; DNA: TGTGCCAGCAGTGAATCCGGGACAGGGATTTCACCCCTCCACTTT; CDR3: CASSESGTGISPLHF
D: NA; size: NA; V: TRBV3-1/TRBV3-2; J: TRBJ1-1; length: 12; DNA: TGTGCCAGCAGCCAAGACTACTCTGAAGCTTTCTTT; CDR3: CASSQDYSEAFF
D: TRBD1; size: NA; V: TRBV6-2/TRBV6-3; J: TRBJ1-3; length: 15; DNA: TGTGCCAGCAGTCCCGGGACAGTCTCTGGAAACACCATATATTTT; CDR3: CASSPGTVSGNTIYF
D: NA; size: NA; V: TRBV9; J: TRBJ1-2; length: 14; DNA: TGTGCCAGCAGCGTAGCAGGGCCTGGCTATGGCTACACCTTC; CDR3: CASSVAGPGYGYTF
D: TRBD2; size: NA; V: TRBV19; J: TRBJ2-1; length: 16; DNA: TGTGCCAGTAGTCCCAGACTAGCGGGAGGGCCCAGTGAGCAGTTCTTC; CDR3: CASSPRLAGGPSEQFF
D: TRBD2; size: few; V: TRBV11-2; J: TRBJ2-1; length: 12; DNA: TGTGCCAGCAGTCCTAGCGGGAGTAGGCAGTTCTTC; CDR3: CASSPSGSRQFF
D: NA; size: NA; V: TRBV19; J: TRBJ1-1; length: 13; DNA: TGTGCCAGTAGTGCCCAGGTGAACACTGAAGCTTTCTTT; CDR3: CASSAQVNTEAFF
D: NA; size: NA; V: TRBV3-1/TRBV3-2; J: TRBJ1-3; length: 16; DNA: TGTGCCAGCAGCCAGGGTACGGGGGGGCCCGGAAACACCATATATTTT; CDR3: CASSQGTGGPGNTIYF
D: NA; size: NA; V: TRBV3-1/TRBV3-2; J: TRBJ1-2; length: 13; DNA: TGTGCCAGCAGCCAAGGGCGGAACTATGGCTACACCTTC; CDR3: CASSQGRNYGYTF
D: NA; size: NA; V: TRBV7-9; J: TRBJ2-7; length: 8; DNA: TGTGCCAGCAGCTTAGCTTCATTC; CDR3: CASSLASF
D: NA; size: NA; V: TRBV12-3/TRBV12-4; J: TRBJ1-1; length: 13; DNA: TGTGCCAGCAGTCTCGAGCGGACCTTTGGAGCTTTCTTT; CDR3: CASSLERTFGAFF
D: NA; size: few; V: TRBV7-9; J: TRBJ1-2; length: 13; DNA: TGTGCCAGCAGCACGCGAGGGTCTGGAGGCTACACCTTC; CDR3: CASSTRGSGGYTF
D: TRBD1; size: NA; V: TRBV5-1; J: TRBJ1-2; length: 15; DNA: TGCGCCAGCAGCTTGACGGGACAGGGGGCGGATGGCTACACCTTC; CDR3: CASSLTGQGADGYTF
D: NA; size: once; V: TRBV10-3; J: TRBJ2-2; length: 14; DNA: TGTGCCATCAGTGAGTCGCAGGGACACGGGGAGCTGTTTTTT; CDR3: CAISESQGHGELFF
D: TRBD2; size: NA; V: TRBV7-3; J: TRBJ2-1; length: 14; DNA: TGTGCCAGCAGCCCGACTAGCGGGATCAATGAGCAGTTCTTC; CDR3: CASSPTSGINEQFF
D: TRBD2; size: NA; V: TRBV2; J: TRBJ2-3; length: 14; DNA: TGTGCCAGCAGACAGACTAGCGGGGTGGATACGCAGTATTTT; CDR3: CASRQTSGVDTQYF
D: NA; size: NA; V: TRBV6-2/TRBV6-3; J: TRBJ1-6; length: 13; DNA: TGTGCCAGCAGCCGAGATGATAATTCACCCCTCCACTTT; CDR3: CASSRDDNSPLHF
D: NA; size: NA; V: TRBV24-1; J: TRBJ1-2; length: 12; DNA: TGTGCCACCAGTGATTTCGGCTATGGCTACACCTTC; CDR3: CATSDFGYGYTF
D: TRBD1; size: NA; V: TRBV11-2; J: TRBJ2-3; length: 15; DNA: TGTGCCAGCAGCTCGTGGACAGGAAGCACAGATACGCAGTATTTT; CDR3: CASSSWTGSTDTQYF
D: NA; size: NA; V: TRBV19; J: TRBJ2-1; length: 15; DNA: TGTGCCAGTAGTATAACCAGGTCGTCGTACAATGAGCAGTTCTTC; CDR3: CASSITRSSYNEQFF
D: NA; size: few; V: TRBV18; J: TRBJ1-1; length: 15; DNA: TGTGCCAGCTCACCTGTGTCGCCAGGGTGGGGTGAAGCTTTCTTT; CDR3: CASSPVSPGWGEAFF
D: TRBD2; size: NA; V: TRBV10-3; J: TRBJ2-3; length: 14; DNA: TGTGCCATCAGTGCTGGGGGGACTAGCGACACGCAGTATTTT; CDR3: CAISAGGTSDTQYF